This paragraph reports one TCR beta chain. Its antigen remains unidentified. The sample belongs to a study of cytomegalovirus exposure and HLA in healthy donors. Study background: When roughly 420 donors were genotyped, 81% of them were found to fall in the Caucasian-associated ancestry cluster.

Study observations and caveats: There were under 200 TCR beta chains listed as cytomegalovirus-associated.

PCR used 60 Vbeta primers and 13 Jbeta primers. TCRdb keeps only in-frame clones here, not all; method: immunoSEQ multiplex PCR. This table has about 190,000 clones, roughly 80% appearing once. V shed 0 bases and J 2 bases; nucleotides not matched to a gene: 5. The CDR3 runs to 19 residues. Germline CDR1 is LGHNA and CDR2 is YSLEER. Whereas donors were nominally healthy upon sampling, unrecorded immune exposures were probable. Sequencing was carried out using PBMCs. The genes are TRBV4-3 and TRBJ2-6; 12 nucleotides match TRBD1. The receptor's source is a woman aged 25-40 years in good health and CMV-seropositive. Written as DNA, the CDR3 is TGCGCCAGCAGCCAAGATGGGGGACAGGGGGCAGCTGGGGCCAACGTCCTGACTTTC. It translates to CASSQDGGQGAAGANVLTF.